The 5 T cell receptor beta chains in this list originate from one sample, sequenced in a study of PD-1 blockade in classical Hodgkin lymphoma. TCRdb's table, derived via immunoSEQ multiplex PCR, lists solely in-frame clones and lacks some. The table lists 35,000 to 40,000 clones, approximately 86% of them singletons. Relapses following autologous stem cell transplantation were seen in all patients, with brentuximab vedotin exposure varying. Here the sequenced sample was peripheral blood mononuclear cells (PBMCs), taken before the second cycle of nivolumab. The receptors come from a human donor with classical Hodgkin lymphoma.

The DNA for the CDR3 is TGTGCCACCAATAACCCCACGGGACAGGGACTAGCGGGAGTCAGGGAGCAGTTCTTC. Its protein is CATNNPTGQGLAGVREQFF. The gene calls are TRBV2 and TRBJ2-1; 14 bases line up with TRBD2. The length of the CDR3 is 19 residues. Per the germline V gene, CDR1 is SNHLY and CDR2 is FYNNEI. V gave up 10 bases and J gave up 10 bases; unmatched junction bases: 24. The complete variable domain, with remaining parts taken from reference TRBV2 and TRBJ2-1, reads EPEVTQTPSHQVTQMGQEVILRCVPISNHLYFYWYRQILGQKVEFLVSFYNNEISEKSEIFDDQFSVERPDGSNFTLKIRSTKLEDSAMYFCATNNPTGQGLAGVREQFFGPGTRLTVL.

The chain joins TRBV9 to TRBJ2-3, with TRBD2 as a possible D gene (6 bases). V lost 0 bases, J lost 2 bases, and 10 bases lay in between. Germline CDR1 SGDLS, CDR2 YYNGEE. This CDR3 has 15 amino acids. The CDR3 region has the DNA TGTGCCAGCAGCGTAGGGAGCGGGCTCACAGATACGCAGTATTTT. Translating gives CASSVGSGLTDTQYF. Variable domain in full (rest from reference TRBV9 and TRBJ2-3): DSGVTQTPKHLITATGQRVTLRCSPRSGDLSVYWYQQSLDQGLQFLIQYYNGEERAKGNILERFSAQQFPDLHSELNLSSLELGDSALYFCASSVGSGLTDTQYFGPGTRLTVL.

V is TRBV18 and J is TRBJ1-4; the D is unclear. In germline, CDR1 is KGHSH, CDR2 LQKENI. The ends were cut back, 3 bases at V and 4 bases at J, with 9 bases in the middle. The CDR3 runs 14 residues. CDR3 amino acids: CASSPGPINEKLFF. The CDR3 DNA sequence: TGTGCCAGCTCACCCGGCCCTATTAATGAAAAACTGTTTTTT. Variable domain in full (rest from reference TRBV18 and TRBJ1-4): NAGVMQNPRHLVRRRGQEARLRCSPMKGHSHVYWYRQLPEEGLKFMVYLQKENIIDESGMPKERFSAEFPKEGPSILRIQQVVRGDSAAYFCASSPGPINEKLFFGSGTQLSVL.

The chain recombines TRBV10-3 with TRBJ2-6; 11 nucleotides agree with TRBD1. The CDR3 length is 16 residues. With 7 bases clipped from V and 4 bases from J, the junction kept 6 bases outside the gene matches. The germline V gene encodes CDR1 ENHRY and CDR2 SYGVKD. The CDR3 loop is CAIIGQGARGANVLTF. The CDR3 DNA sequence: TGTGCCATCATTGGACAGGGGGCAAGAGGGGCCAACGTCCTGACTTTC.

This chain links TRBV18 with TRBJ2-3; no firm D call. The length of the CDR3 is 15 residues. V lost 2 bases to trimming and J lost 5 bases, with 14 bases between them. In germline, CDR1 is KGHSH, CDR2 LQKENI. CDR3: CASSPIPSSGDTQYF. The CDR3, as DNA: TGTGCCAGCTCACCAATACCCTCTTCGGGAGATACGCAGTATTTT.